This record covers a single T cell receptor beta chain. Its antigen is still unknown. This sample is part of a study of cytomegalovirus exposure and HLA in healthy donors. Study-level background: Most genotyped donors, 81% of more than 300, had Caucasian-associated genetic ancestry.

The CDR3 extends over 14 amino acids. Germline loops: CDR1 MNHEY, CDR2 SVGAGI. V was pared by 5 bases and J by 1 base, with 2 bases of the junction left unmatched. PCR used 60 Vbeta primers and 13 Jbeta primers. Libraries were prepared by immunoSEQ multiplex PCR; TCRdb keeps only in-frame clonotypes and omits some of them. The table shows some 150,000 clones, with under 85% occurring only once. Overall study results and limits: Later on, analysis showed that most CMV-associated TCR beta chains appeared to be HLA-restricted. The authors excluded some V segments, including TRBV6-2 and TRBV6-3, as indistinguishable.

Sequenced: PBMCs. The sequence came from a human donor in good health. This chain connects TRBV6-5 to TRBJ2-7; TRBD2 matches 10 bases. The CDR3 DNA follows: TGTGCCAGCAGTCTAGCGGGAGCTTCCTACGAGCAGTACTTC. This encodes CASSLAGASYEQYF.